This T cell receptor beta chain comes out of a study of OX40 agonist ivuxolimab in advanced cancers. Across the whole study: Aged roughly 23 to 80 with a mean of 60 years, they were about 83% male. Points from the study as a whole: On average, CD8+ T cells had more expanded clones than CD4+. Both CD4+ and CD8+ T cell populations in blood had undergone clonal expansion by week 6 at 0.1 to 3.0 mg/kg.

Notes on this clone: As yet, its antigen is unknown.

Clones were sequenced by immunoSEQ multiplex PCR, and TCRdb holds only the in-frame ones, with some missing. The data contain 130,000 or so clones, roughly 93% of them singletons. This TCR was sampled from an adult with an advanced solid tumor such as melanoma, head and neck, liver or kidney cancer. This specimen was CD4+ or CD8+ T cells sorted from blood, taken in a trial of the OX40 agonist ivuxolimab.

This CDR3 is CASSFLTSGGEETQYF. The CDR3 region has the DNA TGTGCCAGCAGCTTCCTGACTAGCGGGGGGGAAGAGACCCAGTACTTC. This chain uses TRBV7-9 with TRBJ2-5, with 14 bases that match TRBD2. The CDR3 is 16 amino acids. Trimming cost V 3 bases and J 3 bases; bases outside gene matches: 3. Germline V gene data show CDR1 as SEHNR and CDR2 as FQNEAQ (reference sequence).